This note documents a single T cell receptor (beta chain) sequence. The table came from immunoSEQ multiplex PCR; TCRdb's copy has only in-frame clones and leaves some out. The sample lists 200,000 to 250,000 clones; more than 70% were seen once. These data are taken from a study of blood T cell repertoires in COVID-19. The CDR3 totals 16 residues. V shed 3 bases and J 9 bases; nucleotides not matched to a gene: 8. Germline CDR1 is MGHRA and CDR2 is YSYEKL. The source material was PBMCs or T cells enriched from blood (not recorded which). The rearrangement joins TRBV4-1 to TRBJ1-6; TRBD1 matches 10 bases. The source of this sequence is a woman aged 50 to 60 who had recovered from COVID-19. The CDR3 coding sequence is TGCGCCAGCAGCCAGGGACAGGGGAACCTCGGTTCACCCCTCCACTTT. Its translation: CASSQGQGNLGSPLHF.